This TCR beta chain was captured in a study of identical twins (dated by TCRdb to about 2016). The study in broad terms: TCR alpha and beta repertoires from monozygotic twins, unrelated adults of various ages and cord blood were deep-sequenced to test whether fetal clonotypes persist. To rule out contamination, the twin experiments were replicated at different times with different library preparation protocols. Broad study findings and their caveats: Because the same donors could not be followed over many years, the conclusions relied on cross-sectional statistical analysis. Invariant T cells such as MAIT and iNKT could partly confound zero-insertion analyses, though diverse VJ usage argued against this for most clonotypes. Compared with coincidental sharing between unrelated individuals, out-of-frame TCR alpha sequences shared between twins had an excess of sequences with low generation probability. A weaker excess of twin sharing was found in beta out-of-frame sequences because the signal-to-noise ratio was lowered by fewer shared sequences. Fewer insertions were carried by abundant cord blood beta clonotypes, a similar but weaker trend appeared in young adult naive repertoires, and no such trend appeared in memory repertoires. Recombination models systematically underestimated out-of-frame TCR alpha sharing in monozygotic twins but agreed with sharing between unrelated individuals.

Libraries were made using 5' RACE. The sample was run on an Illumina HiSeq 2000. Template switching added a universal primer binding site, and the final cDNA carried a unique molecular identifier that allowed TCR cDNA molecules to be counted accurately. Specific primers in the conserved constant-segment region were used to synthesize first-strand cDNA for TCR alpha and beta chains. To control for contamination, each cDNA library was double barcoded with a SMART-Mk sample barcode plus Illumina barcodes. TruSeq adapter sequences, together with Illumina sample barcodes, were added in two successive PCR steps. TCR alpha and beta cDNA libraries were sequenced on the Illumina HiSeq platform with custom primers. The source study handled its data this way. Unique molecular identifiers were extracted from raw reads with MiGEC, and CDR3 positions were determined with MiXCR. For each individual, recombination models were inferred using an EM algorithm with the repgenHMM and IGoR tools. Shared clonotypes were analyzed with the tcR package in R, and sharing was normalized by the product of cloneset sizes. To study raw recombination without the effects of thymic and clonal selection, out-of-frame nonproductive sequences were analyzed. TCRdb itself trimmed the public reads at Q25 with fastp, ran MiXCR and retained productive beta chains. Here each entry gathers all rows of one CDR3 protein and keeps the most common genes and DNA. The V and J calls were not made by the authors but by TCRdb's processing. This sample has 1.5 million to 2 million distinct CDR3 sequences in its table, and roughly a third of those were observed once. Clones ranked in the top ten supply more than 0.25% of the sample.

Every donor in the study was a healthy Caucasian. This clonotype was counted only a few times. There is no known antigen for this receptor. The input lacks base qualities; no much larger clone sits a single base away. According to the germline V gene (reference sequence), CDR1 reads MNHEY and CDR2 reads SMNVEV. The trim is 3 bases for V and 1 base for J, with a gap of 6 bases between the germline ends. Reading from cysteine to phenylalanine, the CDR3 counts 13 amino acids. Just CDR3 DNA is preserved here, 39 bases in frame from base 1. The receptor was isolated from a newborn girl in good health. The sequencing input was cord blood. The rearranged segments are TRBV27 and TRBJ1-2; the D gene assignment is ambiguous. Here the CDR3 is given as CASSFKDNYGYTF. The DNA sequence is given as TGTGCCAGCAGTTTTAAGGATAACTATGGCTACACCTTC.